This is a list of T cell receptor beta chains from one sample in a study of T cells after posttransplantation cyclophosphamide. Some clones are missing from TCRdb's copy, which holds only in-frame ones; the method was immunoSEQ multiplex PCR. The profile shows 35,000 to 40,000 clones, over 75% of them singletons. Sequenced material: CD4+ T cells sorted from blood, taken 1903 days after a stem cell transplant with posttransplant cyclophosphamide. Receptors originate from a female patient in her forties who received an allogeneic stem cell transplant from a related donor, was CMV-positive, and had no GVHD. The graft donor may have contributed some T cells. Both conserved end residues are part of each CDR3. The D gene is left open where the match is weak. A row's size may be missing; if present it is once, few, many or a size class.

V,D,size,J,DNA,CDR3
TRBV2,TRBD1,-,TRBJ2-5,TGTGCCAGCAGTGAGGACAGGGGGCACCAAGAGACCCAGTACTTC,CASSEDRGHQETQYF
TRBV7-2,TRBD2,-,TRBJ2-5,TGTGCCAGCAGCTTTAGCGGGGGGTTCCAAGAGACCCAGTACTTC,CASSFSGGFQETQYF
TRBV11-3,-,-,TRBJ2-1,TGTGCCAGCAGCTCGAATCCAGGGAGGGAGCAGTTCTTC,CASSSNPGREQFF
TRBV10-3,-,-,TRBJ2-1,TGTGCCATCCGAGGGAATGTACAGGGGACTCACTTTGCCAATGAGCAGTTCTTC,CAIRGNVQGTHFANEQFF
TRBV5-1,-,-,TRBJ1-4,TGCGCCAGCAGCTCTGGACTAAAAGCTAATGAAAAACTGTTTTTT,CASSSGLKANEKLFF
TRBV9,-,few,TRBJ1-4,TGTGCCAGCAGCAACAGCACAACTAATGAAAAACTGTTTTTT,CASSNSTTNEKLFF
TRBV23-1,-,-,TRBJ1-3,TGCGCCAGCAGTCCCCTCCGGGATCCGAAGACTTTACGCCGAAACACCATATATTTT,CASSPLRDPKTLRRNTIYF
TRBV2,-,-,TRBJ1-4,TGTGCCAGCAGTGACACAGGGAAGAGGAATGAAAAACTGTTTTTT,CASSDTGKRNEKLFF
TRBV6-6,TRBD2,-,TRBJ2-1,TGTGCCAGCAGTTACTTCACTAGCGGGGCGGCGAATGAGCAGTTCTTC,CASSYFTSGAANEQFF
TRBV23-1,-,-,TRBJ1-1,TGCGCCAGCAGTCAATCGCAACAGGGTCCCACTGAAGCTTTCTTT,CASSQSQQGPTEAFF
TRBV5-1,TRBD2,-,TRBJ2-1,TGCGCCAGCAGCTCAAGCCCCAGACTAGCGGGGGGGGGAATAAATGAGCAGTTCTTC,CASSSSPRLAGGGINEQFF
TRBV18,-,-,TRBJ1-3,TGTGCCAGCTCACCAGCAGGGAAAGGAAACACCATATATTTT,CASSPAGKGNTIYF
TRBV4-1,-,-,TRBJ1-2,TGCGCCAGCAGCCAGGGCATAAACTATGGCTACACCTTC,CASSQGINYGYTF
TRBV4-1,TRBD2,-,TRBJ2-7,TGCGCCAGCAGCCAAGAAACTAGCGGGGGGTACGAGCAGTACTTC,CASSQETSGGYEQYF
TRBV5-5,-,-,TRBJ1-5,TGTGCCAGCAGCTTGGGTGCAGGGAATCAGCCCCAGCATTTT,CASSLGAGNQPQHF
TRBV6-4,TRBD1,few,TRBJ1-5,TGTGCCAGCAGTGCTGAGGGGGCGGCAAATCAGCCCCAGCATTTT,CASSAEGAANQPQHF
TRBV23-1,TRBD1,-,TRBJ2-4,TGCGCCAGCAGTCAATCGTTGACAGGGGGAAACATTCAGTACTTC,CASSQSLTGGNIQYF
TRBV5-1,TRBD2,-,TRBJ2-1,TGCGCCAGCAGCGCTAGCGGGCAGCCCTCCTACAATGAGCAGTTCTTC,CASSASGQPSYNEQFF
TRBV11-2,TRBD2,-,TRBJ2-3,TGTGCCAGCAGCTTAGTAGGCGGGGGGGGCACGGATACGCAGTATTTT,CASSLVGGGGTDTQYF
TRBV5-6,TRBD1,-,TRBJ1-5,TGTGCCAGCAGCGCGGACAGGGGGCTGCGCCAGCCCCAGCATTTT,CASSADRGLRQPQHF
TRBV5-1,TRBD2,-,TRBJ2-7,TGCGCCAGCAGCTTGGTAGGGCTAGCGGGGTCAGACGAGCAGTACTTC,CASSLVGLAGSDEQYF
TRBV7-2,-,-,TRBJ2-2,TGTGCCAGCAGCTTTACAGGGCACACCGGGGAGCTGTTTTTT,CASSFTGHTGELFF
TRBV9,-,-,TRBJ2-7,TGTGCCAGCAGCGACGGGATCAATTACGAGCAGTACTTC,CASSDGINYEQYF
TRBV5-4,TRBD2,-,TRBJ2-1,TGTGCCAGCAGCCTTACCCCGGGGGGGCCTTCCTACAATGAGCAGTTCTTC,CASSLTPGGPSYNEQFF
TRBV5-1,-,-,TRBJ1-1,TGCGCCAGCAGCTTGAATCCAAGAGACACTGAAGCTTTCTTT,CASSLNPRDTEAFF
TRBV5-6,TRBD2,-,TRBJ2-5,TGTGCCAGCAGCTTGCGAGCGGGGGTACAAGAGACCCAGTACTTC,CASSLRAGVQETQYF
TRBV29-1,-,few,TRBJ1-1,TGCAGCGTTCGGGACTTGACTGAAGCTTTCTTT,CSVRDLTEAFF
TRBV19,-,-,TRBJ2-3,TGTGCCAGTAGTATAGTAGCTTTCACAGATACGCAGTATTTT,CASSIVAFTDTQYF
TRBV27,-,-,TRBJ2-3,TGTGCCAGCAGTCCTCGACAGACTAGTAGCCACACAGATACGCAGTATTTT,CASSPRQTSSHTDTQYF
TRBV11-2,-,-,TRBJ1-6,TGTGCCAGCAGCTTAACAGGGTTCGTGTCACCCCTCCACTTT,CASSLTGFVSPLHF
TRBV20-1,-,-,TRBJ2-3,TGCAGTCCGGGTCTCACAGATACGCAGTATTTT,CSPGLTDTQYF
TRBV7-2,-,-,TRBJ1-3,TGTGCCAGCAGCGAGCGCCGGAACACCATATATTTT,CASSERRNTIYF
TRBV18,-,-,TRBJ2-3,TGTGCCAGCTCACCCGTCGATACGCAGTATTTT,CASSPVDTQYF
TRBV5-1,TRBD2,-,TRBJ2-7,TGCGCCAGCAGCCCTGCTAGCGGGGGGGCCTACGAGCAGTACTTC,CASSPASGGAYEQYF
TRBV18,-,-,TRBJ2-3,TGTGCCAGCTCACCCAAAAGGACTACTTCGGATACGCAGTATTTT,CASSPKRTTSDTQYF
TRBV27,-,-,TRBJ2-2,TGTGCCAGCAGTGCCCCTATCACCGGGGAGCTGTTTTTT,CASSAPITGELFF
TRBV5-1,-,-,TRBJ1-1,TGCGCCAGCAGCTTGGAACCAGGGCCCATGAACACTGAAGCTTTCTTT,CASSLEPGPMNTEAFF
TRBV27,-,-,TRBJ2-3,TGTGCCAGCAGTTTCTCGGATACGCAGTATTTT,CASSFSDTQYF
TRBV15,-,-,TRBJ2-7,TGTGCCACCAGCAGAGATGCCGACAGGACGAACGAGCAGTACTTC,CATSRDADRTNEQYF
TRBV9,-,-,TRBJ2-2,TGTGCCAGCAGCGTGGAAGGGGATGTCCCCGGGGAGCTGTTTTTT,CASSVEGDVPGELFF
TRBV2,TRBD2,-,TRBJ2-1,TGTGCCAGCAGTGAAGTGCCTAGCGGGACCTCCTACAATGAGCAGTTCTTC,CASSEVPSGTSYNEQFF
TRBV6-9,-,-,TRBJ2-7,TGTGCCAACGATGTGGAGTTTTACGAGCAGTACTTC,CANDVEFYEQYF
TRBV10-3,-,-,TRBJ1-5,TGTGCCATCAGTGACCAGGGGAATCAGCCCCAGCATTTT,CAISDQGNQPQHF
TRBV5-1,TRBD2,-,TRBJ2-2,TGCGCCAGCAGCGGACTAGCGGGGTCGAACACCGGGGAGCTGTTTTTT,CASSGLAGSNTGELFF
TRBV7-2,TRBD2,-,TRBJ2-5,TGTGCCAGCAGCCCGACTAGCGGGGGGCCTAGGGAGACCCAGTACTTC,CASSPTSGGPRETQYF
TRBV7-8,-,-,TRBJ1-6,TGTGCCAGCAGCCGAGACAGGAGCTCCTATAATTCACCCCTCCACTTT,CASSRDRSSYNSPLHF
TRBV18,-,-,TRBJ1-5,TGTGCCAGCTCACCACCGGCAGGGACTGGGGGCAATCAGCCCCAGCATTTT,CASSPPAGTGGNQPQHF
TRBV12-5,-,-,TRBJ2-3,TGTGCTAGTGCTACGGACTACCGCCCCCAAGATACGCAGTATTTT,CASATDYRPQDTQYF
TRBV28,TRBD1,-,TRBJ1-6,TGTGCCAGCCTTTCGACAGGGACGGGTTCACCCCTCCACTTT,CASLSTGTGSPLHF
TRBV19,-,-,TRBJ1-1,TGTGCCAGTAGGATCACAACAGGGTCAGTCACTGAAGCTTTCTTT,CASRITTGSVTEAFF
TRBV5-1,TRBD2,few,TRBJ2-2,TGCGCCAGCAGCTTTGACGGGGGGTCTACCGGGGAGCTGTTTTTT,CASSFDGGSTGELFF